This T cell receptor beta chain comes out of a study of blood T cells in healthy people across ages (dated by TCRdb to the mid-2010s). With regard to the full study: In model experiments, template switching captured about one uniquely barcoded TCR beta cDNA molecule for every two T cells. Age-related changes in TCR beta repertoire diversity were measured in the study by deep sequencing normalized with unique cDNA molecular identifiers. Four age groups were formed from the donors: young (average roughly 15 years), middle-aged (approximately 41), aged (roughly 59) and long-lived (about 80). To avoid experimental bias, donors of different ages were randomly spread across the sequencing lanes. For two donors (one aged 18 to 30 and one aged 80 or older), the study analyzed two additional independent replicas of 1 million unique cDNA reads from the same blood draw.

Measured from the cysteine to the phenylalanine, the CDR3 is 13 residues long. Only the CDR3 part of the read is kept: 39 bases, read in frame from the first base. Reading the germline V gene gives CDR1 LGHNA and CDR2 YSLEER. The V end loses 3 bases and the J end loses 8 bases, and a stretch of 11 bases separates them. Study-level results and caveats: As age increased, observed TCR beta diversity per million T cells dropped in a roughly linear way, and a significant reduction was already evident by age about 40. Bulk unsorted PBMC profiling prevented conclusive comparison of naive and antigen-experienced compartments. Estimates of total diversity based on one million sequenced T cells were regarded as lower bounds and as underestimates. The CMV infection status of donors was not known, potentially confounding age-related changes in expanded clonotypes. A strong correlation was found between observed TCR beta diversity and the percentage of naive T cells measured by flow cytometry. Compared with the aged group, more naive CD4+ T cells, fewer expanded clones and increased TCR diversity were shown by the long-lived group, suggesting age selection.

To note about this clonotype: The antigen it binds to is not known. No quality values exist for individual bases; no much larger clone is one base distant.

The library came from 5' RACE. A second PCR of about 6 to 12 cycles was run with a J-beta primer mix and a sample-barcoded 5' primer. A unique molecular identifier was introduced onto each TCR beta cDNA molecule by a template-switch 5' adaptor carrying 12 random nucleotides. Each sample yielded at least 2.5 million CDR3-containing paired-end reads. First-strand cDNA was synthesized from all RNA with the Mint cDNA synthesis kit, primed by a TRBC-specific oligonucleotide. After uracil-DNA glycosylase treatment, a first 18-cycle PCR used universal primers M1SS and BC2_uni_R on all cDNA. Per the original workflow: Each sample was normalized by randomly selecting 1 million high-quality reads, each carrying a distinct molecular identifier. Reads with shared molecular identifiers were discarded instead of being binned into consensus sequences. MiTCR, run with a Q25 quality threshold and the strictest error-elimination algorithm, handled CDR3 identification, clonotype clustering and error correction. A nonparametric unseen species model with Euler transformation was used to estimate a lower bound on total TCR beta diversity. Clones were called with MiXCR by TCRdb after fastp trimmed the public reads at Q25, and only in-frame beta chains were retained. Each entry is one CDR3 protein sequence, shown with its most common DNA and genes. TCRdb, not the original authors, processed these V and J calls. The sample data list around 1,900,000 distinct CDR3 sequences, and about 39% of these were observed just once. The ten largest clonotypes hold 23% of the sample.

Donors were roughly 40 systemically healthy Caucasian individuals from Russia aged roughly 6 to 95 years. Each donor gave approximately 9.3 milliliters of peripheral blood, collected into EDTA-treated Vacutainer tubes. Ficoll-Paque density-gradient centrifugation was used to isolate PBMCs, with at least 6.5 million per sample. Total RNA, at least 6 micrograms per sample, was extracted from PBMCs with Trizol reagent. For every donor, flow cytometry on a PBMC aliquot measured the percentage of naive CD45RAhigh/CD27high T cells. The clonotype originates from a human donor in good health. The chain joins TRBV4-3 to TRBJ2-1, with an unclear D gene assignment. The sequencing sample was made of blood. The CDR3 protein sequence reads: CASSQFPNYEQFF. DNA sequence: TGCGCCAGCAGCCAGTTCCCGAACTATGAGCAGTTCTTC.